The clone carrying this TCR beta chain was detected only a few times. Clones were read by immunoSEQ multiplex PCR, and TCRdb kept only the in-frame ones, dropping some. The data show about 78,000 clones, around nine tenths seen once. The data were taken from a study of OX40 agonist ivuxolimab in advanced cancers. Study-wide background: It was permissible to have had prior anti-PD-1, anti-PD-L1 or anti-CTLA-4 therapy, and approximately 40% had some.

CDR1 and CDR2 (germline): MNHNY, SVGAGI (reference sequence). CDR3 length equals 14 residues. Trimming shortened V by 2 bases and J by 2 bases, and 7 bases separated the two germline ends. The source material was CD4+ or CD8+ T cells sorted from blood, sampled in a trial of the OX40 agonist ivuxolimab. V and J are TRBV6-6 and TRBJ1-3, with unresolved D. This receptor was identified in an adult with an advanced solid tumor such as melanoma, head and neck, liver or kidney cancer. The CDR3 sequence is CASSYGEAGNTIYF. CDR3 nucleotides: TGTGCCAGCAGTTACGGGGAGGCTGGAAACACCATATATTTT.